This T cell receptor beta chain was captured in a study of T-cell reconstitution after alpha-beta-depleted transplantation in children (dated by TCRdb to 2016 to 2017). With regard to the full study: Using TCR repertoire profiling, the study quantitatively followed how T-cell immune reconstitution unfolded in children after TCRalphabeta/CD19-depleted allogeneic hematopoietic cell transplantation.

The CDR3 runs 18 residues from the cysteine to the phenylalanine. The read is trimmed to its CDR3 DNA, 54 bases read in frame from base 1. V and J are trimmed by 2 bases and 0 bases, and the gene matches miss 8 bases of the junction. CDR1 and CDR2 are read off the germline V gene as SGHRS and YFSETQ. Libraries were built with PCR. Reads for this sample came from an Illumina HiSeq 2500. To normalize quantification of the TCRbeta repertoire, the TCR libraries were built with molecular barcoding that relied on unique molecular identifiers. TCRdb reran the public reads through fastp at Q25 and MiXCR, keeping productive beta chains. One record per CDR3 amino acid sequence lists the most common genes and DNA. Here the sample has about 290,000 distinct CDR3 sequences; over 7% occur a single time. Over 7.5% of the sample goes to the ten largest clones. Findings and caveats that apply to the study as a whole: The apparently early alphabetaT-cell count recovery about two months after transplant was reportedly dependent on only several hundred rapidly expanded clones derived from non-depleted graft cells. The frequencies of hyperexpanded clones fell over the following months, and after one year, T-cell counts and TCRbeta diversity were mostly attributed to newly produced T cells. In some patients, high TCRbeta diversity at day 60 was attributed to recipient T cells and intrathymic progenitors that had survived conditioning.

What the treatment or condition label conveys for this sample: allogeneic hematopoietic cell transplantation with graft depleted of TCRalphabeta T cells and CD19 B cells. The transplant recipients were children given TCRalphabeta/CD19-depleted allogeneic hematopoietic cell grafts. This clonotype was seen at least ten times. Its antigen has not been determined. No base qualities exist here, and no much larger clone lies one base off it. This clonotype was obtained from a female patient between 2 and 15 years old who had a stem cell transplant for Fanconi anemia, so the T cells may come from the graft donor. Material: peripheral blood, obtained 360 days after TCRalphabeta/CD19-depleted stem cell transplant. Here the chain combines TRBV5-1 and TRBJ2-3, with 11 bases in between that match TRBD1. This receptor has the CDR3 CASSLWTGGAGSTDTQYF. The DNA is TGCGCCAGCAGCTTATGGACAGGGGGCGCCGGTAGCACAGATACGCAGTATTTT.